The 14 T cell receptor beta chains below all came from one sample that was sequenced in a study of blood T cell repertoires in COVID-19. The assay was immunoSEQ multiplex PCR, and TCRdb's table has in-frame clones only and misses some. The repertoire holds 200,000 to 300,000 clones, with about 83% as singletons. The source material was peripheral blood. These receptors all come from a human donor in a cohort sampled during active COVID-19.

The gene calls are TRBV29-1 and TRBJ2-5; 7 bases line up with TRBD2. Germline-derived CDR1 and CDR2 are SQVTM and ANQGSEA. V lost 0 bases and J lost 3; bases outside the gene matches: 7. CDR3 length equals 15 residues. The CDR3 spells CSVEEGLAVKETQYF. CDR3 nucleotides: TGCAGCGTTGAAGAAGGGCTAGCGGTTAAAGAGACCCAGTACTTC.

The chain carries TRBV19 and TRBJ2-7; 8 bases match TRBD1. V lost 9 bases to trimming and J lost 3 bases; unmatched junction nucleotides: 10. Germline V CDR1 and CDR2: LNHDA, SQIVND (reference sequence). The CDR3 runs to 14 residues. In DNA, the CDR3 is TGTGCCAGCCGACGGACAGGGCTGCACTACGAGCAGTACTTC. Its protein is CASRRTGLHYEQYF.

The chain combines TRBV12-1 with TRBJ2-7; no check of the table's D call, TRBD2, against the DNA was made. TRBV12-1 is marked as a pseudogene. This CDR3 is 16 amino acids long. The CDR3 reads CASSPGTSGRSYEQYF. The CDR3, as DNA: TGTGCCAGCAGCCCCGGGACTAGCGGGAGGTCCTACGAGCAGTACTTC.

As for this clone: Other DNA sequences within the sample encode an identical CDR3. The gene calls are TRBV10-2 and TRBJ2-1; 10 nucleotides agree with TRBD2. The V segment lost 7 bases and the J segment 3 bases; nucleotides outside the gene matches: 6. The CDR3 extends over 15 amino acids. The germline V gene has CDR1 WSHSY and CDR2 SAAADI. The CDR3 spells CASTRTSGDYNEQFF. The CDR3, as DNA: TGCGCCAGCACTCGGACTAGCGGAGACTACAATGAGCAGTTCTTC.

The gene calls are TRBV11-3 and TRBJ1-1, with D uncertain. CDR3 length equals 13 residues. Germline CDR1 is SGHNT and CDR2 is YENEEA. Trimming pared 5 bases from V and 3 bases from J, leaving 10 bases between. This CDR3 is CASSQIQDTEAFF. In DNA form, the CDR3 reads TGTGCCAGCAGCCAGATTCAGGACACTGAAGCTTTCTTT.

The gene calls are TRBV18 and TRBJ1-4, with 7 nucleotides matching TRBD1. From germline, CDR1 is KGHSH and CDR2 LQKENI. The CDR3 is 16 amino acids. With 5 bases clipped from V and 0 bases from J, the junction kept 6 bases outside the gene matches. In DNA, the CDR3 is TGTGCCAGCTCAACGGACAGGACAACAACTAATGAAAAACTGTTTTTT. Amino acid sequence: CASSTDRTTTNEKLFF.

This clone was detected a few times. The chain employs TRBV25-1 and TRBJ2-7; 10 bases match TRBD2. CDR1 is MGHDK, CDR2 SYGVNS, per germline. This CDR3 has 18 residues. The V and J ends lost 4 bases and 3 bases, in that order; junction bases with no gene match: 15. CDR3 nucleotide sequence: TGTGCCAGCAGTGTTGGACTAGCGGCAATACAACTATACTACGAGCAGTACTTC. It translates to CASSVGLAAIQLYYEQYF.

This rearrangement joins TRBV5-6 to TRBJ2-5; 7 positions agree with TRBD1. The V gene end was trimmed by 0 bases and the J gene end by 2 bases; junction bases not matched to a gene: 10. The CDR3 spans 17 residues. The germline V gene has CDR1 SGHDT and CDR2 YYEEEE. The CDR3 reads CASSLGQGTELQETQYF. In DNA, the CDR3 is TGTGCCAGCAGCTTGGGTCAAGGGACAGAGCTACAAGAGACCCAGTACTTC.

The chain has TRBV19 and TRBJ1-2, with D possibly matching TRBD1 (6 bases). The CDR3 spans 13 residues. The germline V and J ends were trimmed by 6 bases and 6 bases, with 14 bases remaining between them. CDR1 is LNHDA, CDR2 SQIVND, per germline (reference sequence). CDR3 DNA: TGTGCCAGTAGGAGTTGGACAGAACATGGCTACACCTTC. Amino acids: CASRSWTEHGYTF.

The sample holds many counts of this clone. This chain joins TRBV5-1 and TRBJ1-6; 8 bases line up with TRBD1. The CDR3 has 13 amino acids. V was pared by 3 bases and J by 10 bases, with 3 bases of the junction left unmatched. Germline CDR1 and CDR2: SGHRS and YFSETQ. This CDR3 is CASSYGQGSPLHF. CDR3 bases: TGCGCCAGCAGCTATGGACAGGGATCACCCCTCCACTTT.

The CDR3 here is CASSPAKGAYEQYF. The CDR3 nucleotides read TGTGCCAGCTCACCAGCGAAGGGAGCGTACGAGCAGTACTTC. The rearrangement links TRBV18 to TRBJ2-7; possible D gene TRBD2, 5 bases. The V end was cut by 2 bases, the J end by 4 bases, with 12 bases between. The CDR3 has 14 amino acids. CDR1 and CDR2 (germline): KGHSH, LQKENI. The full variable domain, its missing parts supplied by reference TRBV18 and TRBJ2-7, is NAGVMQNPRHLVRRRGQEARLRCSPMKGHSHVYWYRQLPEEGLKFMVYLQKENIIDESGMPKERFSAEFPKEGPSILRIQQVVRGDSAAYFCASSPAKGAYEQYFGPGTRLTVT.

Only one count was recorded for this clone. This chain joins TRBV6-5 and TRBJ2-7; 9 bases map to TRBD2. J lost 0 bases, V lost 9 bases, and 6 bases had no gene match. The CDR3 contains 14 residues. CDR1 and CDR2 (germline): MNHEY, SVGAGI. This CDR3 reads CASYSGGNSYEQYF. CDR3 nucleotides: TGTGCCAGTTATAGCGGGGGCAACTCCTACGAGCAGTACTTC.

CDR3 DNA sequence: TGTGCCACCAGTGCCCCCGGGACTAGCGGGTCATACGCTGAGCAGTTCTTC. This sequence encodes CATSAPGTSGSYAEQFF. This chain links TRBV24-1 with TRBJ2-1, with 12 positions matching TRBD2. The germline gives CDR1 KGHDR, CDR2 SFDVKD. CDR3 length: 17 residues. V dropped 5 bases and J dropped 9; count of bases not matched to a gene: 13.

This chain uses TRBV2 with TRBJ2-1; TRBD2 matches 8 bases. After removal of 1 base from V and 1 base from J, the junction contained 9 bases not matched to a gene. The CDR3 spans 18 residues. Germline V lookup: CDR1 SNHLY, CDR2 FYNNEI. CDR3 region: CASSEEWREVWSYNEQFF. The CDR3 coding sequence is TGTGCCAGCAGTGAAGAATGGCGGGAGGTATGGTCCTACAATGAGCAGTTCTTC.